This is a list of T cell receptor beta chains from one sample in a study of CD8+CD57+ T cells in acquired aplastic anemia. Via MiXCR, TCRdb re-called the reads, giving one row per CDR3 protein. The data show 150,000 or so distinct CDR3 sequences, around 48% seen once. The sequenced material came from sorted CD4+, CD8+, or CD8+CD57+ T cells (not recorded which) from PBMCs. Every receptor here comes from a human donor with aplastic anemia. Both conserved end residues are part of each CDR3. Fields, in order: V gene, D gene, clone size, J gene, CDR3 DNA, CDR3 protein. The D gene is left open where the match is weak. Size is stated for part of the rows, as once, few or many counts, or as a class when the clone is expanded.

>TRBV14|TRBD1|many|TRBJ1-2
TGTGCCAGCAGCCAAGATTCCCGAACAGGGGGTTACAATGGCTACACCTTC
CASSQDSRTGGYNGYTF
>TRBV7-6|NA|NA|TRBJ2-1
TGTGCTAGCAGCTTAGGTAGACACAATGAGCAGTTCTTC
CASSLGRHNEQFF
>TRBV6-6|TRBD1|NA|TRBJ2-5
TGTGCCAGCAGTGACAGGGTCGGGAAGTTCTTC
CASSDRVGKFF
>TRBV5-5|NA|many|TRBJ2-3
TGTGCCAGCAGTGTGGGGTACAACACAGATAATACGCAGTATTTT
CASSVGYNTDNTQYF
>TRBV19|NA|NA|TRBJ2-7
TGTGCCAGTAGTATTTGGGGGGCGGACGAGCAGTACTTC
CASSIWGADEQYF
>TRBV5-1|TRBD1|once|TRBJ1-1
TGCGCCAGCAGCCCGGGAGGGACAGAAGAAGCTTTCTTT
CASSPGGTEEAFF
>TRBV6-1|TRBD2|many|TRBJ2-1
TGTGCCAGCAATAGACTAGCGGGAGGCCAGGGCCATGAGCAGTTCTTC
CASNRLAGGQGHEQFF
>TRBV7-8|TRBD1|many|TRBJ2-7
TGTGCCAGCAGCCAAATTAGGGACAGCCACTACGAGCAGTACTTC
CASSQIRDSHYEQYF
>TRBV6-6|TRBD2|many|TRBJ2-7
TGTGCCAGCAGCTCCCGTGGGGCGGGAGGTCATCACGAGCAGTACTTC
CASSSRGAGGHHEQYF
>TRBV20-1|TRBD2|few|TRBJ2-7
TGCAGTGTAGTCAGGACTAGCGGGAGGAGCTCCTACGAGCAGTACTTC
CSVVRTSGRSSYEQYF
>TRBV4-2|NA|many|TRBJ1-5
TGTGCCAGCAGCCAAGGGATGGGTGGGGATCAGCCCCAGCATTTT
CASSQGMGGDQPQHF
>TRBV5-4|NA|few|TRBJ2-1
TGTGCCAGCAGCTTGGAAAGTAATGAGCAGTTCTTC
CASSLESNEQFF
>TRBV11-1|TRBD2|NA|TRBJ2-1
TGTGCCAGCAGCCGACTAGCGGGAGGGGATGAGCAGTTCTTC
CASSRLAGGDEQFF
>TRBV5-1|NA|NA|TRBJ1-4
TGCGCCAGCAGTTCACAGGGACCCGAAAAACTGTTTTTT
CASSSQGPEKLFF
>TRBV15|NA|many|TRBJ1-6
TGTGCCACCAGCAGAGTAGGGACCAATTCACCCCTCCACTTT
CATSRVGTNSPLHF
>TRBV11-1|NA|NA|TRBJ2-3
TGTGCCAGCAGCCGCCTACAAGGTAGCACAGATACGCAGTATTTT
CASSRLQGSTDTQYF
>TRBV6-1|NA|few|TRBJ2-1
TGTGCCAGCAGCTGGGATCTGAGCTCCTACAATGAGCAGTTCTTC
CASSWDLSSYNEQFF
>TRBV2|NA|NA|TRBJ1-1
TGTGCCAGCAGTAGAACAGGGCGAACTGAAGCTTTCTTT
CASSRTGRTEAFF
>TRBV20-1|TRBD1|NA|TRBJ1-1
TGCAGTGGACCGGACAGGATGAACACTGAAGCTTTCTTT
CSGPDRMNTEAFF
>TRBV19|NA|many|TRBJ1-2
TGTGCCAGCGCTCCGACAGGTGACTATGGCTACACCTTC
CASAPTGDYGYTF
>TRBV6-1|TRBD1|few|TRBJ1-2
TGTGCCAGCAGGGCCCTGGACAGGGGCCCATATGGCTACACCTTC
CASRALDRGPYGYTF
>TRBV19|NA|once|TRBJ1-2
TGTGCCAGTAGCTTACTGGACGCGGGGGGAGCCTATGGCTACACCTTC
CASSLLDAGGAYGYTF
>TRBV5-5|TRBD1|NA|TRBJ2-7
TGTGCCAGCAGCGTGGGACAGGGGCACGAGCAGTACTTC
CASSVGQGHEQYF
>TRBV30|TRBD1|NA|TRBJ1-1
TGTGCCTGGAGTTGGACAGGTTCAGGCACTGAAGCTTTCTTT
CAWSWTGSGTEAFF
>TRBV29-1|NA|NA|TRBJ2-3
TGCAGCGTTGGTGGAGCGGATACGCAGTATTTT
CSVGGADTQYF
>TRBV19|NA|NA|TRBJ1-1
TGTGCCAGTAGTATCACCTACAGGGACATGAACACTGAAGCTTTCTTT
CASSITYRDMNTEAFF
>TRBV5-1|TRBD1|many|TRBJ2-1
TGCGCCAGCAGCCAGGGGGCCCAGATGCTGGAGCAGTTCTTC
CASSQGAQMLEQFF
>TRBV29-1|TRBD1|NA|TRBJ1-1
TGCAGCGCCGACAGGGGGGTTAACACTGGAGCTTTCTTT
CSADRGVNTGAFF
>TRBV5-1|TRBD1|few|TRBJ1-6
TGCGCCAGCAGCTTGGGGACAGGGGAATATTCACCCCTCCACTTT
CASSLGTGEYSPLHF
>TRBV5-1|TRBD1|many|TRBJ2-3
TGCGCCAGCAGCTTGTGGACAGGGGCCACAGATACGCAGTATTTT
CASSLWTGATDTQYF
>TRBV20-1|NA|once|TRBJ1-2
TGCAGTGCTATAGTACAGCGGACTGGCTACACCTTC
CSAIVQRTGYTF
>TRBV10-1|NA|NA|TRBJ2-1
TGCGCCAGCAGTGACTTTGGAAATGAGCAGTTCTTC
CASSDFGNEQFF
>TRBV2|NA|many|TRBJ2-7
TGTGCCAGCAGTGAAACTGTTAACTCCTACGAGCAGTACTTC
CASSETVNSYEQYF
>TRBV20-1|TRBD1|many|TRBJ2-3
TGCAGTGCTAGAGCCTTCCATGGACAGGGTACAGATACGCAGTATTTT
CSARAFHGQGTDTQYF
>TRBV5-1|TRBD1|NA|TRBJ2-1
TGCGCCAGCAGCCTGCGGGACAGGGTTCTCAATGAGCAGTTCTTC
CASSLRDRVLNEQFF
>TRBV13|NA|many|TRBJ1-2
TGTGCCAGCAGCCTAGGGGGGTTGGGCCGCCTGGGCTATGGCTACACCTTC
CASSLGGLGRLGYGYTF
>TRBV7-9|NA|NA|TRBJ2-3
TGTGCCAGCAGCGACGGCGGAGATACGCAGTATTTT
CASSDGGDTQYF
>TRBV6-2/TRBV6-3|NA|many|TRBJ2-5
TGTGCCAGCCACCCTGGGGGGAGGCCTAAAGAGACCCAGTACTTC
CASHPGGRPKETQYF
>TRBV29-1|NA|NA|TRBJ2-1
TGCAGCGTTGAGGGGGACGATGAGCAGTTCTTC
CSVEGDDEQFF
>TRBV13|NA|NA|TRBJ2-7
TGTGCCAGCAGCGTAGGACCGGAGATTACCTACGAGCAGTACTTC
CASSVGPEITYEQYF
>TRBV10-3|NA|few|TRBJ1-3
TGTGCCGGGGAGACAGTCCCTCCTACGGGAAACACCATATATTTT
CAGETVPPTGNTIYF